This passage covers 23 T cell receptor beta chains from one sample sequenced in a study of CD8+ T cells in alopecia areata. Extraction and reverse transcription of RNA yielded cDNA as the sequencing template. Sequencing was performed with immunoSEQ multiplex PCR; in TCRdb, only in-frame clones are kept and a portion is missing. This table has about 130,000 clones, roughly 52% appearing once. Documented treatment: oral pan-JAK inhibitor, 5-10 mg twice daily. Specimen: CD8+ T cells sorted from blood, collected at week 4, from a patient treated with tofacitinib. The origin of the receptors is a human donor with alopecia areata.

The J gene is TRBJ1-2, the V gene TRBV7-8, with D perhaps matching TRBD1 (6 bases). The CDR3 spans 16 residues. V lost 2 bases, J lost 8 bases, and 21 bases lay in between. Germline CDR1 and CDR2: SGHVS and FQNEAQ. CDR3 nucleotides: TGTGCCAGCAGCTTATCCCCAGAGGGGGGGCAGAGGGGCTACACCTTC. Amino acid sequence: CASSLSPEGGQRGYTF.

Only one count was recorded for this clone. The CDR3 DNA is TGTGCCAGCAGCTTCGAGGAAGGGAGTCAGCCCCAGCATTTT. Amino acids: CASSFEEGSQPQHF. The J gene is TRBJ1-5, the V gene TRBV7-2, with D uncertain. Trimming cost V 3 bases and J 6 bases, with 12 bases left between them. This CDR3 spans 14 amino acids. From germline, CDR1 is SGHTA and CDR2 FQGNSA.

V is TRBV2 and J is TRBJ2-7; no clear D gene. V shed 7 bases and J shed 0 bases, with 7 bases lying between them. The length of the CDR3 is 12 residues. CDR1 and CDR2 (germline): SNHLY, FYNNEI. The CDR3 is CASTSPSYEQYF. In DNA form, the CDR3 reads TGTGCCAGCACCTCTCCCTCCTACGAGCAGTACTTC.

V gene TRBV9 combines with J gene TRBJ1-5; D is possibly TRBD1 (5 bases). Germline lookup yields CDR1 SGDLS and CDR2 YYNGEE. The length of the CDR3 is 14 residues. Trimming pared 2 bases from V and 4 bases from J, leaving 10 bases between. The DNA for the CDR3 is TGTGCCAGCAGCGTGGGGCTCGGGAATCAGCCCCAGCATTTT. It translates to CASSVGLGNQPQHF.

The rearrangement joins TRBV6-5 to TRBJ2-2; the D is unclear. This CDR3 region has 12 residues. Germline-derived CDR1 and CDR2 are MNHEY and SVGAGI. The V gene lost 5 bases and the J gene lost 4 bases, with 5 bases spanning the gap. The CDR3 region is CASSPGTGELFF. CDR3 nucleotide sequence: TGTGCCAGCAGTCCCGGCACCGGGGAGCTGTTTTTT.

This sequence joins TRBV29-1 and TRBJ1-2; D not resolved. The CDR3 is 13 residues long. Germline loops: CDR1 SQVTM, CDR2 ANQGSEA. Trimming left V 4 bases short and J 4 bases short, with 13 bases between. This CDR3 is CSVVKAGTYGYTF. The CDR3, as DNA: TGCAGCGTTGTTAAGGCAGGAACCTATGGCTACACCTTC. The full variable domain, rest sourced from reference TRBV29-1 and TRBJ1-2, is SAVISQKPSRDICQRGTSLTIQCQVDSQVTMMFWYRQQPGQSLTLIATANQGSEATYESGFVIDKFPISRPNLTFSTLTVSNMSPEDSSIYLCSVVKAGTYGYTFGSGTRLTVV.

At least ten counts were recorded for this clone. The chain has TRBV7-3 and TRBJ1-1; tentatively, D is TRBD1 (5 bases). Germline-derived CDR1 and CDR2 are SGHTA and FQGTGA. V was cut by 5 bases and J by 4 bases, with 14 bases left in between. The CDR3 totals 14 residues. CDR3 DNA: TGTGCCAGCAGCGTGGGACTAATGGGCACTGAAGCTTTCTTT. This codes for CASSVGLMGTEAFF. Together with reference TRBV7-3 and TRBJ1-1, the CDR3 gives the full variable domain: GAGVSQTPSNKVTEKGKYVELRCDPISGHTALYWYRQSLGQGPEFLIYFQGTGAADDSGLPNDRFFAVRPEGSVSTLKIQRTERGDSAVYLCASSVGLMGTEAFFGQGTRLTVV.

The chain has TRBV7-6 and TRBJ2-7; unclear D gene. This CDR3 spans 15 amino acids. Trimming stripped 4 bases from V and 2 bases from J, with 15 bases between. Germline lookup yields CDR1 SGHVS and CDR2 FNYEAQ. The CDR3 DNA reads TGTGCCAGCAGCTATGGAGAAGGACCCCCCTACGAGCAGTACTTC. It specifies CASSYGEGPPYEQYF.

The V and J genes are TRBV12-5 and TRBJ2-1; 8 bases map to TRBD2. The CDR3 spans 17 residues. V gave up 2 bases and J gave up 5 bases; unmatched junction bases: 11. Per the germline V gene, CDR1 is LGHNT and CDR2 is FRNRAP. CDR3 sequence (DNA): TGTGCTAGTGGTTTGCCCCGGACGGGGGGGGGCCACAATGAGCAGTTCTTC. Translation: CASGLPRTGGGHNEQFF.

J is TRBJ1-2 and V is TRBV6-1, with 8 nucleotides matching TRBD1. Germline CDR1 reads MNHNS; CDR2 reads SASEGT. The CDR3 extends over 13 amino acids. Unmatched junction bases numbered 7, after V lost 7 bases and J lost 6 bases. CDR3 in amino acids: CASIYRGWNGYTF. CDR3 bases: TGTGCCAGCATTTACAGGGGGTGGAATGGCTACACCTTC.

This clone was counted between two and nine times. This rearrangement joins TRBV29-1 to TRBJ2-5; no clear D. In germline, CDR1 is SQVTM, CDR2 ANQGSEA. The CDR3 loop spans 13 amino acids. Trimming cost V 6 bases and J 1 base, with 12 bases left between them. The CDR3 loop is CSVFTVLQETQYF. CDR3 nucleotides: TGCAGCGTGTTCACGGTGCTCCAAGAGACCCAGTACTTC. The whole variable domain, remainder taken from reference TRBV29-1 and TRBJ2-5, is SAVISQKPSRDICQRGTSLTIQCQVDSQVTMMFWYRQQPGQSLTLIATANQGSEATYESGFVIDKFPISRPNLTFSTLTVSNMSPEDSSIYLCSVFTVLQETQYFGPGTRLLVL.

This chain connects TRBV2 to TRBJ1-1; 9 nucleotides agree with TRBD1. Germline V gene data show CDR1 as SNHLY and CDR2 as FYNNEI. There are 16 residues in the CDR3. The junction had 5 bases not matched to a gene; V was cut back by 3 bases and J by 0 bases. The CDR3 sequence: CASSEWTGEMNTEAFF. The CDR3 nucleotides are TGTGCCAGCAGTGAGTGGACAGGGGAGATGAACACTGAAGCTTTCTTT.

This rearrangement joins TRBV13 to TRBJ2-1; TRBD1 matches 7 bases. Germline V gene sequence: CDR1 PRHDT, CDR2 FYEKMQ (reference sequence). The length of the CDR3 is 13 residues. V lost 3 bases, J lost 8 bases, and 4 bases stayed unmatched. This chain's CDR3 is CASSFDRAHEQFF. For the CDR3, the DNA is TGTGCCAGCAGCTTCGACAGGGCCCATGAGCAGTTCTTC.

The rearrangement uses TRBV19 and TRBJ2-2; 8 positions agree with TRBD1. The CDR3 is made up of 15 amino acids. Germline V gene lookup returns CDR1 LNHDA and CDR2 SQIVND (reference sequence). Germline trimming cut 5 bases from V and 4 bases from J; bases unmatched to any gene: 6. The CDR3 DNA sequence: TGTGCCAGTAGTCAATCAGGGGGCGGCACCGGGGAGCTGTTTTTT. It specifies CASSQSGGGTGELFF.

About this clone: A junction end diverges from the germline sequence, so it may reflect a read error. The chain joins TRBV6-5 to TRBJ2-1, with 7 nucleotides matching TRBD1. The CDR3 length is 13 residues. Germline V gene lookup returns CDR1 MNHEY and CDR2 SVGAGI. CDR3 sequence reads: CAGSYSGGNEQFF. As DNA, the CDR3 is TGTGCCGGCAGTTACTCAGGGGGCAATGAGCAGTTCTTC.

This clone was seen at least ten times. Here the CDR3 reads CASSELSRVKLFF. CDR3 DNA: TGTGCCAGCAGCGAACTCTCTCGGGTAAAACTGTTTTTT. This chain joins TRBV14 and TRBJ1-4; D not certain. CDR3 length equals 13 residues. V shed 5 bases and J shed 10 bases, with 14 bases lying between them. CDR1 is SGHDN and CDR2 is FVKESK in the germline V gene. Drawing the rest from reference TRBV14 and TRBJ1-4, the complete variable domain is EAGVTQFPSHSVIEKGQTVTLRCDPISGHDNLYWYRRVMGKEIKFLLHFVKESKQDESGMPNNRFLAERTGGTYSTLKVQPAELEDSGVYFCASSELSRVKLFFGSGTQLSVL.

The CDR3 sequence: CASSLLARGAYEQYF. CDR3 in DNA: TGTGCCAGCAGCTTGCTCGCCCGGGGGGCCTACGAGCAGTACTTC. The chain joins TRBV5-6 to TRBJ2-7; 7 nucleotides agree with TRBD2. Germline V gene data show CDR1 as SGHDT and CDR2 as YYEEEE. J gave up 2 bases and V 1 base, and 6 bases lay outside the gene matches. The CDR3 totals 15 residues.

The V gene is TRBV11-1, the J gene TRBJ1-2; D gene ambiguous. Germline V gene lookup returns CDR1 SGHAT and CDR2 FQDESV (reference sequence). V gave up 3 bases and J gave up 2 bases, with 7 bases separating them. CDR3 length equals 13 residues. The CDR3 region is CASSFDGNYGYTF. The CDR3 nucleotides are TGTGCCAGCAGCTTCGACGGGAACTATGGCTACACCTTC.

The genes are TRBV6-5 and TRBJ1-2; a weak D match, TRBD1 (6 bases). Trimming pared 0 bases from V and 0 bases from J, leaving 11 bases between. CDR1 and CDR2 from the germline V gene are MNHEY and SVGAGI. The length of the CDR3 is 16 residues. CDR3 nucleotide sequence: TGTGCCAGCAGTTACTCGAACCGGGACACTAACTATGGCTACACCTTC. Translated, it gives CASSYSNRDTNYGYTF.

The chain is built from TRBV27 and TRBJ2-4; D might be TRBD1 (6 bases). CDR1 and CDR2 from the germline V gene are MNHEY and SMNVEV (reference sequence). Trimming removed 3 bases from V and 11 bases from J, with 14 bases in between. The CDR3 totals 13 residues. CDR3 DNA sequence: TGTGCCAGCAGTTTTGGACAGTTTGATCTTCAGTACTTC. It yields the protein CASSFGQFDLQYF.

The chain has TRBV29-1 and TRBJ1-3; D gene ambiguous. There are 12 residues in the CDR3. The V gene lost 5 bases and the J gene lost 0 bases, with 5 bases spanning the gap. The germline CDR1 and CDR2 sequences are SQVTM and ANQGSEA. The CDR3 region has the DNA TGCAGCGTTACAGTCTCTGGAAACACCATATATTTT. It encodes CSVTVSGNTIYF.

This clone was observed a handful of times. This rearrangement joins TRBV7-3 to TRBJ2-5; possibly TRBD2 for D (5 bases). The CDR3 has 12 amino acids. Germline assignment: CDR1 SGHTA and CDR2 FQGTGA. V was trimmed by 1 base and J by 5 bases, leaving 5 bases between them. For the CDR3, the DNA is TGTGCCAGCAGCTTAAGGGAGGAGACCCAGTACTTC. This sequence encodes CASSLREETQYF.

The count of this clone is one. DNA for the CDR3: TGTGCCAGTAGTGCAGGACAGGGGAATGAAGCTTTCTTT. Its protein is CASSAGQGNEAFF. The chain employs TRBV19 and TRBJ1-1, with TRBD1 identical over 9 bases. This CDR3 has 13 amino acids. Germline CDR1 LNHDA, CDR2 SQIVND (reference sequence). After removal of 5 bases from V and 7 bases from J, the junction contained 5 bases not matched to a gene.